One TCR beta chain is described in this entry. Here immunoSEQ multiplex PCR was the method, and the copy in TCRdb shows in-frame clones only, minus some. The table lists 130,000 to 150,000 clones, 80% of them singletons. The sample belongs to a study of blood T cell repertoires in COVID-19. Study context: The samples span acute and convalescent COVID-19 from the United States, Italy and Spain.

The receptor comes from a woman aged 50 to 60 with acute or convalescent COVID-19. Sequenced: peripheral blood.

CDR3 protein: CASSPVAGARNTGELFF. The CDR3 DNA follows: TGTGCCAGCAGCCCGGTAGCGGGGGCGAGAAACACCGGGGAGCTGTTTTTT. The gene calls are TRBV7-3 and TRBJ2-2; 9 bases align to TRBD2. The germline V gene encodes CDR1 SGHTA and CDR2 FQGTGA. Trimming at V came to 5 bases and at J to 2 bases, leaving 9 bases not matched to a gene. The CDR3 loop spans 17 amino acids.